This entry lists 25 T cell receptor beta chains sequenced from one sample in a study of healthy donors' naive CD4 and CD8 T cells. TCR libraries were built from approximately 520 ng of total RNA by linear amplification. Each CDR3 protein gets one entry after TCRdb re-called the reads with MiXCR. Of 150,000 to 200,000 distinct CDR3 sequences in the sample, 74% were seen once. Sample: naive CD4+ and CD8+ T cells sorted from blood, pooled from several donors. The source is a pool of human donors in good health; the sample pools cells from several healthy donors.

The rearrangement uses TRBV29-1 and TRBJ1-5; unclear D gene. Germline V lookup: CDR1 SQVTM, CDR2 ANQGSEA. The CDR3 has 13 residues. Trimming took 6 bases from V and 11 from J, leaving 20 bases between them. The CDR3 is CSVREEWQGTQHF. The DNA for the CDR3 is TGCAGCGTCCGAGAGGAGTGGCAAGGGACCCAGCATTTT.

The rearrangement uses TRBV30 and TRBJ2-5, with 12 positions matching TRBD2. The CDR3 has 14 residues. The germline gives CDR1 GTSNPN, CDR2 SVGIG (reference sequence). The CDR3 DNA reads as TGTGCGGAGGAACTAGCGGGAGGTGTAAGGACCCAGTACTTC. The encoded protein is CAEELAGGVRTQYF.

This chain connects TRBV20-1 to TRBJ1-1, with D tentatively TRBD1 (5 bases). Looked up from germline, CDR1 is DFQATT and CDR2 is SNEGSKA (reference sequence). This CDR3 contains 15 residues. Trimming took off 2 bases at V and 1 base at J, with 14 bases between the two ends. The CDR3 DNA reads as TGCAGTGCTAGATCCCATAGGGGTTCGAACACTGAAGCTTTCTTT. Its protein is CSARSHRGSNTEAFF.

V and J are TRBV29-1 and TRBJ2-7, with TRBD1 as a possible D gene (5 bases). This CDR3 is 13 amino acids long. In germline, CDR1 is SQVTM, CDR2 ANQGSEA. Trimming removed 6 bases from V and 2 bases from J, with 14 bases in between. CDR3 DNA: TGCAGCGTCCTGGACATTACTACCTACGAGCAGTACTTC. Protein sequence: CSVLDITTYEQYF.

J is TRBJ1-1 and V is TRBV12-3 or TRBV12-4; D is ambiguous. CDR3 length equals 13 residues. The V and J ends lost 5 bases and 0 bases respectively, with 7 bases between them. The CDR3 nucleotides read TGTGCCAGCAGTGCGCAGGTGAACACTGAAGCTTTCTTT. Translation gives CASSAQVNTEAFF.

The chain carries TRBV6-5 and TRBJ2-7; TRBD1 agrees at 10 bases. CDR1 is MNHEY and CDR2 is SVGAGI in the germline V gene. This CDR3 is built from 14 residues. After removal of 6 bases from V and 2 bases from J, the junction contained 4 bases not matched to a gene. The CDR3 DNA reads as TGTGCCAGCAGGGGACAGGGGAGGCCCTACGAGCAGTACGTC. This codes for CASRGQGRPYEQYV.

V is TRBV29-1 and J is TRBJ1-2; 12 nucleotides line up with TRBD1. The CDR3 length is 14 residues. CDR1 is SQVTM, CDR2 ANQGSEA, per germline. V was pared by 0 bases and J by 7 bases, with 3 bases of the junction left unmatched. The CDR3 coding sequence is TGCAGCGTTGAAGATCGGGACAGGGGGCCTGGCTACACCTTC. Encoded protein: CSVEDRDRGPGYTF. The full variable domain, completed using reference TRBV29-1 and TRBJ1-2, is SAVISQKPSRDICQRGTSLTIQCQVDSQVTMMFWYRQQPGQSLTLIATANQGSEATYESGFVIDKFPISRPNLTFSTLTVSNMSPEDSSIYLCSVEDRDRGPGYTFGSGTRLTVV.

CDR3 bases: TGCAGCGCCCGACCCTCGGACAGAAACATTCAGTACTTC. Translation gives CSARPSDRNIQYF. This rearrangement joins TRBV29-1 to TRBJ2-4, with D tentatively TRBD1 (6 bases). The CDR3 totals 13 residues. The germline CDR1 and CDR2 sequences are SQVTM and ANQGSEA. Trimming removed 7 bases at V and 6 bases at J, with 16 bases between.

This clonotype was detected a few times. The chain links TRBV6-2 or TRBV6-3 to TRBJ1-1; no reliable D call. This CDR3 has 14 residues. CDR1 and CDR2 from the germline V gene are MNHEY and SVGEGT. Trimming shortened V by 2 bases and J by 2 bases, and 9 bases separated the two germline ends. Here the CDR3 reads CASSYGGPNTEAFF. The CDR3 region has the DNA TGTGCCAGCAGTTACGGTGGCCCTAACACTGAAGCTTTCTTT.

This clonotype was seen a few times. J is TRBJ2-5 and V is TRBV11-2, with 8 positions matching TRBD1. The CDR3 has 15 residues. Unmatched junction bases numbered 4, after V lost 1 base and J lost 3 bases. Per germline, CDR1 SGHAT and CDR2 FQNNGV. The DNA of the CDR3 is TGTGCCAGCAGCTTAGGACCAGGGGGCGAAGAGACCCAGTACTTC. It codes for CASSLGPGGEETQYF.

This chain uses TRBV20-1 with TRBJ1-5; D perhaps matches TRBD1 (6 bases). The CDR3 sequence is 14 residues long. CDR1 is DFQATT, CDR2 SNEGSKA, per germline (reference sequence). Trimming pared 3 bases from V and 2 bases from J, leaving 11 bases between. CDR3 loop: CSASPRTGNQPQHF. CDR3 DNA sequence: TGCAGTGCTAGTCCTCGGACAGGCAATCAGCCCCAGCATTTT.

V usage is TRBV25-1 and J usage is TRBJ2-5; unclear D gene. The CDR3 is 13 residues long. Looked up from germline, CDR1 is MGHDK and CDR2 is SYGVNS. V was pared by 8 bases and J by 0 bases, with 10 bases between. The CDR3 spells CASGEEYQETQYF. CDR3 DNA: TGTGCCAGCGGGGAAGAGTACCAAGAGACCCAGTACTTC.

V gene TRBV29-1 combines with J gene TRBJ2-7; D uncertain. CDR3 length: 12 residues. Germline V gives CDR1 SQVTM, CDR2 ANQGSEA. The ends were cut back, 0 bases at V and 3 bases at J, with 6 bases in the middle. The CDR3 nucleotides are TGCAGCGTTGAAGAGAGAGACTACGAGCAGTACTTC. This gives the protein CSVEERDYEQYF.

The rearrangement uses TRBV29-1 and TRBJ2-1; D might be TRBD1 (5 bases). There are 12 residues in the CDR3. The V end lost 7 bases, the J end lost 4 bases, and 11 bases lay between the germline ends. CDR1 and CDR2 (germline): SQVTM, ANQGSEA. CDR3 sequence: CSAFPGYNEQFF. In DNA, the CDR3 is TGCAGCGCGTTTCCAGGGTACAATGAGCAGTTCTTC.

The chain has TRBV29-1 and TRBJ2-7; D is ambiguous. Looked up from germline, CDR1 is SQVTM and CDR2 is ANQGSEA. This CDR3 is 14 amino acids long. With 5 bases removed from V and 0 bases from J, the gap between germline ends came to 14 bases. CDR3 bases: TGCAGCGTTTTCGCTAGGACGAACTCCTACGAGCAGTACTTC. This translates into CSVFARTNSYEQYF.

V gene TRBV19 combines with J gene TRBJ1-1; 8 bases line up with TRBD1. The germline V gene encodes CDR1 LNHDA and CDR2 SQIVND (reference sequence). Losses at the gene ends were 6 bases for V and 1 base for J; bases not matched to a gene: 7. The CDR3 is made up of 15 amino acids. The CDR3 loop is CASRRTGQANTEAFF. CDR3 DNA: TGTGCCAGTAGAAGAACGGGACAGGCGAACACTGAAGCTTTCTTT.

V is TRBV29-1 and J is TRBJ2-7, with a possible D match to TRBD1 (5 bases). Trimming cost V 4 bases and J 4 bases, with 11 bases left between them. The CDR3 spans 12 residues. Germline assignment: CDR1 SQVTM and CDR2 ANQGSEA. The CDR3, as DNA: TGCAGCGTTGTAGGGGCGAAATACGAGCAGTACTTC. Protein: CSVVGAKYEQYF.

The genes are TRBV11-1 and TRBJ2-3; 12 bases align to TRBD2. Germline V lookup: CDR1 SGHAT, CDR2 FQDESV (reference sequence). V dropped 5 bases and J dropped 3; count of bases not matched to a gene: 6. This CDR3 spans 16 amino acids. This chain's CDR3 is CASSLRLAGETDTQYF. The CDR3 DNA reads as TGTGCCAGCAGCCTCCGACTAGCGGGAGAGACAGATACGCAGTATTTT.

The rearrangement joins TRBV30 to TRBJ1-1; perhaps TRBD1 as D (5 bases). V was trimmed by 3 bases and J by 7 bases, leaving 21 bases between them. Germline CDR1 is GTSNPN and CDR2 is SVGIG (reference sequence). This CDR3 has 15 residues. The CDR3 nucleotides read TGTGCCTGGAGGGGACGGCAGGGACTGAGGTATGAAGCTTTCTTT. Its translation is CAWRGRQGLRYEAFF.

The V and J genes are TRBV6-2 or TRBV6-3 and TRBJ2-1; the D call may be TRBD1 or TRBD2 (5 bases each). The CDR3 runs 13 residues. V was clipped by 2 bases and J by 6 bases, with 8 bases between them. Germline CDR1 MNHEY, CDR2 SVGEGT. In DNA form, the CDR3 reads TGTGCCAGCAGTTACGACGGGGCCAATGAGCAGTTCTTC. Encoded protein: CASSYDGANEQFF.

The chain employs TRBV12-3 or TRBV12-4 and TRBJ2-7; tentative D call: TRBD2 (6 bases). The V gene lost 6 bases and the J gene lost 7 bases, with 13 bases spanning the gap. This CDR3 contains 12 residues. CDR3 sequence: CASSMEGIEQYF. The CDR3, as DNA: TGTGCCAGCAGCATGGAGGGTATTGAGCAGTACTTC.

The V gene is TRBV20-1, the J gene TRBJ1-2; 8 positions agree with TRBD1. Trimming removed 3 bases from V and 9 bases from J; junction bases left unmatched: 3. CDR1 is DFQATT and CDR2 is SNEGSKA in the germline V gene (reference sequence). The CDR3 runs to 11 residues. The CDR3 reads CSASRQGSYTF. CDR3 nucleotides: TGCAGTGCTAGTAGACAGGGGAGCTACACCTTC.

The table lists this clonotype with a few counts. The chain is built from TRBV29-1 and TRBJ2-4; tentatively, D is TRBD2 (6 bases). This CDR3 has 17 amino acids. Germline-derived CDR1 and CDR2 are SQVTM and ANQGSEA. Between the trimmed V and J ends, which lost 0 bases and 4 bases, there was a span of 19 bases. In DNA, the CDR3 is TGCAGCGTTGAAGATGGGCAGGGAGGACTACTTAAAAACATTCAGTACTTC. It yields the protein CSVEDGQGGLLKNIQYF.

The gene calls are TRBV19 and TRBJ2-5, with 8 bases fitting TRBD1. The V and J ends lost 5 bases and 5 bases, in that order; junction bases with no gene match: 7. This CDR3 spans 14 amino acids. Germline values: CDR1 LNHDA, CDR2 SQIVND (reference sequence). CDR3: CASSLQNRGETQYF. The CDR3 DNA sequence: TGTGCCAGTAGTCTCCAAAACAGGGGGGAGACCCAGTACTTC. The whole variable domain, filled in from reference TRBV19 and TRBJ2-5, reads DGGITQSPKYLFRKEGQNVTLSCEQNLNHDAMYWYRQDPGQGLRLIYYSQIVNDFQKGDIAEGYSVSREKKESFPLTVTSAQKNPTAFYLCASSLQNRGETQYFGPGTRLLVL.

The chain joins TRBV30 to TRBJ2-1; D is unclear. Germline CDR1 and CDR2: GTSNPN and SVGIG (reference sequence). Between the trimmed V and J ends, which lost 0 bases and 8 bases, there was a span of 8 bases. This CDR3 region has 12 residues. CDR3 amino acids: CAWSVGWDEQFF. For the CDR3, the DNA is TGTGCCTGGAGTGTAGGGTGGGATGAGCAGTTCTTC.